This T cell receptor beta chain comes out of a study of regulatory T cells in long-lasting Graves disease. Regarding the study as a whole: New patients shared around 920 public clonotypes, fewer than the roughly 2,700 shared by persistent patients.

Investigators prepared the TCR beta libraries by applying iRepertoire HTBI primers and Arm-PCR of CDR3 regions. One entry per CDR3 protein, called by TCRdb with MiXCR from the multiplex PCR reads. The profile shows roughly 560,000 distinct CDR3 sequences, more than 15% of them singletons. This CDR3 is 14 amino acids long. Germline CDR1 is KGHDR and CDR2 is SFDVKD. Unmatched junction bases numbered 6, after V lost 5 bases and J lost 3 bases. This clonotype turned up a few times. Its antigen is undetermined. Regarding time point: newly diagnosed GD, antithyroid drugs for less than 3 months. After RNA was extracted from PBMCs, the TCR library was made from it. Approximately 8.3 milliliters of peripheral blood went into EDTA tubes. These sequences were also reported in another study, on T cells in Graves' hyperthyroidism and ophthalmopathy. This second study notes: Most thyroid-expanded clonotypes above 0.001 were also found in blood.

The sequence was collected from a woman aged 40-60 years with Graves disease. V is TRBV24-1 and J is TRBJ2-7; 7 bases map to TRBD1. This sample comprised peripheral blood mononuclear cells (PBMCs), obtained at new diagnosis, from a patient treated with antithyroid drugs. DNA of the CDR3: TGTGCCACCAGTGTCCCGGGACAGTTCTACGAGCAGTACTTC. It yields the protein CATSVPGQFYEQYF.